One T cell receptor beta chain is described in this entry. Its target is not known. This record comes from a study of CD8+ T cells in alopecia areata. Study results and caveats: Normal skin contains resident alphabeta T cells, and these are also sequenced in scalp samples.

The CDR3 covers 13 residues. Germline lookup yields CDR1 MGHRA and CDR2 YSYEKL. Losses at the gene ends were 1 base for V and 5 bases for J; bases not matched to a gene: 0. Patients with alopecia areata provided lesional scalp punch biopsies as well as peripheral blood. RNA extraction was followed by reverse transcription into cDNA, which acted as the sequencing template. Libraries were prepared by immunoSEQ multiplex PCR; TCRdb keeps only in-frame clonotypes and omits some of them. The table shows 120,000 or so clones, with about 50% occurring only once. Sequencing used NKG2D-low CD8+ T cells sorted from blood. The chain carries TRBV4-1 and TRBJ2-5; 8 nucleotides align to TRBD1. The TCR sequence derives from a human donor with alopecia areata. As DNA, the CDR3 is TGCGCCAGCAGCCAAGGGACAGGGGAGACCCAGTACTTC. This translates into CASSQGTGETQYF.